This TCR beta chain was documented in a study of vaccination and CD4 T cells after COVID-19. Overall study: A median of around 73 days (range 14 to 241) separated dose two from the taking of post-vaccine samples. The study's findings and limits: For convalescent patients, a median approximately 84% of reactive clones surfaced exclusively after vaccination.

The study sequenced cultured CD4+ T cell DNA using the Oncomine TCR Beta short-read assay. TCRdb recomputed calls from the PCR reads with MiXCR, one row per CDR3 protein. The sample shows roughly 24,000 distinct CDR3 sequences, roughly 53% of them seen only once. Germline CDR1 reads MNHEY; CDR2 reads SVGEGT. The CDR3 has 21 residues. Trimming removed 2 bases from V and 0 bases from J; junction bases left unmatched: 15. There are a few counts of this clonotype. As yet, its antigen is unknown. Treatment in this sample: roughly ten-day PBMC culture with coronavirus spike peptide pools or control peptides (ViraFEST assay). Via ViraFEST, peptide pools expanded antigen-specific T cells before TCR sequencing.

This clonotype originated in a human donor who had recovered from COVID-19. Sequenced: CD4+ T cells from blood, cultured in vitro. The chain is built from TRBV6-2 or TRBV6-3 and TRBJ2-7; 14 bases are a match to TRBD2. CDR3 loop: CASSYGKGTSGRYWVSYEQYF. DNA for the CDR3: TGTGCCAGCAGTTACGGGAAAGGGACTAGCGGGAGATATTGGGTCTCCTACGAGCAGTACTTC.